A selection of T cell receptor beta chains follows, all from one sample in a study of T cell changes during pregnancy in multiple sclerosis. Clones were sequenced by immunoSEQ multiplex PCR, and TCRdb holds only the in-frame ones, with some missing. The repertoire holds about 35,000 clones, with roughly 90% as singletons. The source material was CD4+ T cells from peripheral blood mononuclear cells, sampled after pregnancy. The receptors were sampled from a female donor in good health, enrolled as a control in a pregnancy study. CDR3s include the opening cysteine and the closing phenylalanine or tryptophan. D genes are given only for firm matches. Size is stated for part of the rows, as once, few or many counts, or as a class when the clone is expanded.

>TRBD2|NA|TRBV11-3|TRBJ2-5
CASSLGRGANQETQYF
TGTGCCAGCAGCCTTGGGCGGGGGGCGAACCAAGAGACCCAGTACTTC
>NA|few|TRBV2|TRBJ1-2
CATTTTLVYGYTF
TGTGCCACCACAACCACCCTAGTCTATGGCTACACCTTC
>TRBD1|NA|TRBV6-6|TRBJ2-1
CASSTRTGGNEQFF
TGTGCCAGCAGTACCCGGACAGGGGGAAATGAGCAGTTCTTC
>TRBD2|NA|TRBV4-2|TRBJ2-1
CASSRRTSGGDNEQFF
TGTGCCAGCAGCCGCAGGACTAGCGGGGGTGACAATGAGCAGTTCTTC
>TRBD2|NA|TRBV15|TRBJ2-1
CATSRGVSGRSYNEQFF
TGTGCCACCAGCAGAGGGGTGAGCGGGAGGTCCTACAATGAGCAGTTCTTC
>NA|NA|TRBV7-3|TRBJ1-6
CASSQQGANSPLHF
TGTGCCAGCAGCCAACAGGGCGCAAACTCACCCCTCCACTTT
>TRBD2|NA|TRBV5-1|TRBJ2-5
CASSSLAGYQETQYF
TGCGCCAGCAGCTCTCTAGCGGGGTACCAAGAGACCCAGTACTTC
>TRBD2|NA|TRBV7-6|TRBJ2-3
CASSGPGLAADTQYF
TGTGCCAGCAGCGGCCCCGGACTAGCGGCAGATACGCAGTATTTT
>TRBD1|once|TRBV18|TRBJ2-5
CASSPGQGFGQETQYF
TGTGCCAGCTCACCGGGACAGGGGTTTGGACAAGAGACCCAGTACTTC
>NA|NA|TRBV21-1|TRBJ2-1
CASSTGTDYNEQFF
TGTGCCAGCAGTACCGGGACAGACTACAATGAGCAGTTCTTC
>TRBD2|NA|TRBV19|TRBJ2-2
CASATSGGWGGELFF
TGTGCCAGTGCTACTAGCGGGGGGTGGGGCGGGGAGCTGTTTTTT
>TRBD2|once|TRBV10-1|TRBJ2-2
CASSESLLAENTGELFF
TGCGCCAGCAGTGAGTCGTTGCTAGCGGAGAACACCGGGGAGCTGTTTTTT
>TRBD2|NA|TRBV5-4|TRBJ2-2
CASSPISSGSNTGELFF
TGTGCCAGCAGCCCAATAAGTAGCGGGAGTAACACCGGGGAGCTGTTTTTT
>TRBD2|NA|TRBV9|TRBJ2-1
CASSVGWEGYNEQFF
TGTGCCAGCAGCGTAGGGTGGGAGGGCTACAATGAGCAGTTCTTC
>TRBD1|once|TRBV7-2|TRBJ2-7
CASSLLPGQVSYEQYF
TGTGCCAGCAGCTTACTACCGGGACAGGTATCCTACGAGCAGTACTTC
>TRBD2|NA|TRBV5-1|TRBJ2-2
CASRGLAGGAGELFF
TGCGCCAGCAGAGGACTAGCGGGGGGAGCCGGGGAGCTGTTTTTT
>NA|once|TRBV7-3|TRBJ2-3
CASSPNLRTSTDTQYF
TGTGCCAGCAGCCCGAATCTGCGAACTAGCACAGATACGCAGTATTTT
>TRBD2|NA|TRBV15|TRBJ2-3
CATSRVAGADPDTQYF
TGTGCCACCAGCAGAGTAGCGGGTGCCGATCCAGATACGCAGTATTTT
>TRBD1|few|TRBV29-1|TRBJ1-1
CSVRTGEAFF
TGCAGCGTTCGGACAGGTGAAGCTTTCTTT
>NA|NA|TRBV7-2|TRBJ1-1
CASSLVPGFTEAFF
TGTGCCAGCAGCTTAGTCCCAGGGTTCACTGAAGCTTTCTTT
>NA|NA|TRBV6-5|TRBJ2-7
CASMRLAQYEQYF
TGTGCCAGCATGCGGCTAGCGCAATACGAGCAGTACTTC
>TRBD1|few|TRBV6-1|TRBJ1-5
CASSGTGGGGLGEPQHF
TGTGCCAGCAGTGGGACAGGGGGCGGAGGGCTCGGGGAGCCCCAGCATTTT
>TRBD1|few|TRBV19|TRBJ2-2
CASSMGSPDRGRTGELFF
TGTGCCAGTAGTATGGGTTCCCCTGACAGGGGTCGAACCGGGGAGCTGTTTTTT
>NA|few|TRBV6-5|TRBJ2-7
CASRKQGGSYEQYF
TGTGCCAGCAGGAAACAGGGTGGCTCCTACGAGCAGTACTTC
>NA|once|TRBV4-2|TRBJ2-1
CASSQGRSGSYNEQFF
TGTGCCAGCAGCCAGGGCCGGTCGGGGTCCTACAATGAGCAGTTCTTC
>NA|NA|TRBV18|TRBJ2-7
CASSPLAGSYEQYF
TGTGCCAGCTCACCGTTGGCAGGGTCATACGAGCAGTACTTC